Here is one T cell receptor beta chain with its context. The data belong to a study of T cell changes during pregnancy in multiple sclerosis. Assay: immunoSEQ multiplex PCR; the TCRdb copy retains only in-frame clones and omits some. The data hold more than 90,000 clones, with about 91% observed a single time. Specimen: peripheral blood, collected in the second trimester of pregnancy. The clonotype comes from a female donor with multiple sclerosis, enrolled in a pregnancy study.

DNA for the CDR3: TGTGCCAGCAGCTTGATCTGGACAGGGGGTAGCAATGAGCAGTTCTTC. Amino acids: CASSLIWTGGSNEQFF. This chain links TRBV5-6 with TRBJ2-1, with 10 positions matching TRBD1. The germline V gene encodes CDR1 SGHDT and CDR2 YYEEEE. Trimming removed 1 base from V and 6 bases from J; junction bases left unmatched: 7. The CDR3 totals 16 residues.